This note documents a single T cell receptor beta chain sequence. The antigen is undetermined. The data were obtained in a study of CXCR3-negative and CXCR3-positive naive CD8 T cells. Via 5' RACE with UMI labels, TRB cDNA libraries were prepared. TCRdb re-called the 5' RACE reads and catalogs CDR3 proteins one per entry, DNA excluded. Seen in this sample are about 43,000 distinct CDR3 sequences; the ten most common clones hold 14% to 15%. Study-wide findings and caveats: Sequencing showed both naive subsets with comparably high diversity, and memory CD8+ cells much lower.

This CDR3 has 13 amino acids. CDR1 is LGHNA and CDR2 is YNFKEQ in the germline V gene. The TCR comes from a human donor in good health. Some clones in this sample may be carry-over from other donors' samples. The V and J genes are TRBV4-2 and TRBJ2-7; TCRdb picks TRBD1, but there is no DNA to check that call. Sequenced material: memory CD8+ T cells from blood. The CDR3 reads CASSHGREYEQYF.